The following is a T cell receptor (beta chain) sequence with its context. What it binds is not known. Study donors comprised healthy, HIV-negative adults devoid of recent acute infection or vaccination. Germline assignment: CDR1 SEHNR and CDR2 FQNEAQ (reference sequence). This CDR3 has 15 amino acids. The V end lost 3 bases, the J end lost 4 bases, and 14 bases lay between the germline ends. The assay ran at deep level. Measured with immunoSEQ multiplex PCR; TCRdb has only the in-frame clones, and not every one. This sample has about a million clones, with about 75% found just once. This record comes from a study of shared clonotypes between healthy human individuals. In the study overall: CD8 memory received one plate per donor, CD8 naive two, CD4 memory three and CD4 naive three.

Study-level findings and limits: Memory subsets had estimated richness that was generally smaller than that of naive subsets.

J is TRBJ2-3 and V is TRBV7-9, with a possible D match to TRBD2 (6 bases). The sequencing sample was made of memory CD4+ T cells sorted from blood. Specified subset: CD45RA-negative fraction. The TCR originated in a man aged 18 to 29 in good health. DNA for the CDR3: TGTGCCAGCAGCTTCCGAATAGGGGAGGCAGATACGCAGTATTTT. As protein: CASSFRIGEADTQYF. The full variable domain, rest sourced from reference TRBV7-9 and TRBJ2-3, is DTGVSQNPRHKITKRGQNVTFRCDPISEHNRLYWYRQTLGQGPEFLTYFQNEAQLEKSRLLSDRFSAERPKGSFSTLEIQRTEQGDSAMYLCASSFRIGEADTQYFGPGTRLTVL.